This T cell receptor beta chain is drawn from a study of pediatric ulcerative colitis. Study-level findings and limits: Rectal repertoires separated controls, mild-moderate and acute severe colitis.

The V and J ends lost 1 base and 5 bases, in that order; junction bases with no gene match: 5. Germline V lookup: CDR1 LNHDA, CDR2 SQIVND (reference sequence). The CDR3 is 16 residues long. Sequencing was performed with immunoSEQ multiplex PCR; in TCRdb, only in-frame clones are kept and a portion is missing. The sample has tens of thousands of clones, 70% to 85% seen once. About this clone itself: The target antigen is unknown.

This chain connects TRBV19 to TRBJ2-2; TRBD1 aligns across 9 bases. The specimen was blood. This sequence was found in a boy between 10 and 17 years old with moderate ulcerative colitis. CDR3 region: CASSIGTGVGTGELFF. In DNA form, the CDR3 reads TGTGCCAGTAGTATAGGGACAGGGGTCGGTACCGGGGAGCTGTTTTTT.